This is a list of T cell receptor beta chains from one sample in a study of high-grade serous ovarian cancer treatment subgroups. The repertoire was sequenced with immunoSEQ multiplex PCR; TCRdb's copy has only in-frame clones and lacks some. The table includes approximately 10,000 clones, roughly 78% detected once. Sequenced material: tumor tissue. These receptor sequences come from a human donor with high-grade serous ovarian cancer. Each CDR3 is given with its conserved first and last residue. The D gene is left open where the match is weak. The size field is filled for only some rows; it gives once, few, many or a size class.

>.|TRBJ1-1|.|TRBV6-5
CASSYGGHNTEAFF
TGTGCCAGCAGTTATGGGGGCCATAACACTGAAGCTTTCTTT
>.|TRBJ2-7|.|TRBV11-3
CASSLSEGLRQYF
TGTGCCAGCAGCTTATCGGAGGGTCTAAGGCAGTACTTC
>.|TRBJ2-3|.|TRBV6-5
CASSKADTQYF
TGTGCCAGCAGTAAGGCAGATACGCAGTATTTT
>medium-sized|TRBJ1-4|.|TRBV7-9
CASSLESNNEKLFF
TGTGCCAGCAGCTTAGAGTCGAATAATGAAAAACTGTTTTTT
>.|TRBJ1-2|.|TRBV9
CASSVMSNSDYGYTF
TGTGCCAGCAGCGTAATGTCCAACAGCGACTATGGCTACACCTTC
>few|TRBJ2-4|.|TRBV6-1
CASSEVRELAKNIQYF
TGTGCCAGCAGTGAAGTCAGGGAACTAGCCAAAAACATTCAGTACTTC
>once|TRBJ1-6|.|TRBV5-5
CASSPTAGPSPLHF
TGTGCCAGCAGCCCAACCGCGGGTCCCTCACCCCTCCACTTT
>once|TRBJ2-2|TRBD1|TRBV11-2
CASSQDRGTGELFF
TGTGCCAGCAGTCAGGACAGGGGCACCGGGGAGCTGTTTTTT
>.|TRBJ2-1|.|TRBV7-9
CASRQPRDSYNEQFF
TGTGCCAGCCGTCAACCTAGGGACTCCTACAATGAGCAGTTCTTC
>.|TRBJ1-1|.|TRBV27
CASRDPGTEAFF
TGTGCCAGCAGGGATCCGGGCACTGAAGCTTTCTTT
>.|TRBJ2-7|.|TRBV7-2
CASSLAGTDHTYEQCF
TGTGCCAGCAGCTTGGCCGGGACGGATCACACCTACGAGCAGTGCTTC
>.|TRBJ2-5|TRBD1|TRBV6-6
CASGTKQGAWETQYF
TGTGCCAGCGGAACAAAACAGGGGGCCTGGGAGACCCAGTACTTC
>.|TRBJ1-6|.|TRBV7-2
CASSLDGQTYYNSPLHF
TGTGCCAGCAGCTTAGACGGACAGACTTATTATAATTCACCCCTCCACTTT
>.|TRBJ2-3|.|TRBV7-3
CASSKSRGTDTQYF
TGTGCCAGCAGCAAATCGCGGGGCACAGATACGCAGTATTTT
>.|TRBJ2-3|.|TRBV5-1
CASSLPAGTGTDTQYF
TGCGCCAGCAGCTTGCCGGCCGGTACTGGCACAGATACGCAGTATTTT
>.|TRBJ1-1|.|TRBV4-2
CASSLIRNTEAFF
TGTGCCAGCAGTTTAATCCGGAACACTGAAGCTTTCTTT
>.|TRBJ1-2|TRBD1|TRBV10-3
CAISESVTGSYGYTF
TGTGCCATCAGTGAGTCTGTGACAGGGAGTTATGGCTACACCTTC
>medium-sized|TRBJ2-2|TRBD2|TRBV5-1
CASSLGGSRSTGELFF
TGCGCCAGCAGCTTGGGCGGGAGTAGGTCCACCGGGGAGCTGTTTTTT
>.|TRBJ2-7|.|TRBV5-7
CASSFVPTNYEQYF
TGTGCCAGCAGCTTTGTTCCCACAAACTACGAGCAGTACTTC
>.|TRBJ1-6|.|TRBV7-2
CASSLGVGGSSPLHF
TGTGCCAGCAGCTTAGGGGTGGGAGGTAGCTCACCCCTCCACTTT
>.|TRBJ2-6|.|TRBV7-9
CASSLAAGRALKANVLTF
TGTGCCAGCAGCTTAGCGGCCGGCAGAGCTCTTAAGGCCAACGTCCTGACTTTC
>.|TRBJ2-5|.|TRBV2
CASNRGGTETQYF
TGTGCCAGCAACAGGGGGGGAACGGAGACCCAGTACTTC
>.|TRBJ1-1|TRBD1|TRBV7-2
CASSFRTGNSEAFF
TGTGCCAGCAGCTTTAGGACAGGGAACTCTGAAGCTTTCTTT
>few|TRBJ2-2|.|TRBV15
CATSREGPQNTGELFF
TGTGCCACCAGCAGGGAGGGACCGCAGAACACCGGGGAGCTGTTTTTT
>.|TRBJ2-1|.|TRBV7-2
CASTLRPGTSIEQFF
TGTGCCAGCACCCTCCGTCCCGGGACCTCCATAGAGCAGTTCTTC
>.|TRBJ2-2|.|TRBV19
CASRFARSNTGELFF
TGTGCCAGTAGGTTTGCAAGGTCGAACACCGGGGAGCTGTTTTTT
>.|TRBJ2-1|TRBD2|TRBV6-5
CASSYSSGLAGYEQFF
TGTGCCAGCAGTTACTCCTCGGGACTAGCGGGATATGAGCAGTTCTTC
>.|TRBJ2-5|TRBD2|TRBV11-2
CASSLESSGTSGRMGTQYF
TGTGCCAGCAGCTTAGAATCCTCCGGGACTAGCGGGAGGATGGGGACCCAGTACTTC
>.|TRBJ2-1|TRBD2|TRBV6-6
CASRDPGLAGGNEQFF
TGTGCCAGCAGGGACCCGGGACTAGCGGGAGGTAATGAGCAGTTCTTC